Below, one TCR beta chain is given with its context. The data were taken from a study of blood T cell repertoires in COVID-19. Study details: Sample material is recorded as cDNA or gDNA derived from T cells, B-cell-depleted T cells, or PBMCs.

The germline V gene has CDR1 SGHDT and CDR2 YYEEEE. CDR3 length: 16 residues. V shed 3 bases, J shed 4 bases, and the junction held 7 bases outside the gene matches. Source study methods: Reference gene primer amplification in the assay estimated nucleated cell counts. Only in-frame clones appear in the TCRdb table, and some are missing; sequencing was by immunoSEQ multiplex PCR. V and J calls and clone size follow that table, whereas D and trimming were derived from the DNA. The sample contains a few hundred thousand clones, about 86% of which appear only once. Material for sequencing was peripheral blood. This receptor was obtained from a woman aged 25 to 45 who had recovered from COVID-19. This chain links TRBV5-6 with TRBJ1-4; 9 bases agree with TRBD1. CDR3 sequence reads: CASSSIQGAVNEKLFF. CDR3 in DNA: TGTGCCAGCAGCTCCATACAGGGGGCGGTTAATGAAAAACTGTTTTTT.